This entry describes one T cell receptor (beta chain). The Seattle patients, enrolled during active infection, were followed longitudinally. Trimming left V 6 bases short and J 8 bases short, with 16 bases between. Germline-derived CDR1 and CDR2 are LGHDT and YNNKEL (reference sequence). This CDR3 comprises 14 residues. The record originates from a study of blood T cell repertoires in COVID-19. On the study more broadly: Both acute and convalescent COVID-19 samples were obtained from the United States, Italy and Spain.

Authors' methods: Reference gene primers were amplified, and this amplification served to estimate nucleated cell counts. Assay: immunoSEQ multiplex PCR; the TCRdb copy retains only in-frame clones and omits some. V, J and clone size reflect that table, while D and trimming were determined from the DNA. The data hold some 290,000 clones, with roughly 86% observed a single time. Source material: peripheral blood. The sequence was obtained from a woman aged 25 to 39 with COVID-19, enrolled during active disease. The chain couples TRBV3-1 (or the pseudogene TRBV3-2) to TRBJ1-4, with D perhaps matching TRBD1 (6 bases). CDR3 in amino acids: CASSRTEGQEKLFF. CDR3 DNA: TGTGCCAGCAGTCGGACAGAGGGGCAGGAAAAACTGTTTTTT.